A single sample gave rise to the 3 T cell receptor beta chains below, sequenced in a study of memory CD4+ T cells and cytomegalovirus serostatus. Libraries were prepared by immunoSEQ multiplex PCR; TCRdb keeps only in-frame clonotypes and omits some of them. Altogether 75,000 to 90,000 clones are present, around 80% being singletons, with the ten largest covering roughly 0.8%. The sort gate was single viable CD3+CD4+CD8-CD45RO+ cells for memory CD4+ T cells. Source material: memory CD4+ T cells from blood. Receptors originate from an adult in good health and CMV-seronegative.

This chain links TRBV30 with TRBJ1-1, with a tentative D call TRBD1 (5 bases). The V and J ends lost 7 bases and 1 base respectively, with 22 bases between them. CDR1 is GTSNPN and CDR2 is SVGIG in the germline V gene (reference sequence). The CDR3 runs to 16 residues. In DNA, the CDR3 is TGTGCCTTCAAAGAAGGCTTCCCCCAGGGGAACACTGAAGCTTTCTTT. Residues: CAFKEGFPQGNTEAFF.

This rearrangement joins TRBV5-8 to TRBJ1-5; D might be TRBD1 (5 bases). Per germline, CDR1 SGHTS and CDR2 YDEGEE. CDR3 size: 15 residues. V was trimmed by 2 bases and J by 0 bases, leaving 9 bases between them. CDR3 nucleotides: TGTGCCAGCAGCTTTAGGGGTTTTAGCAATCAGCCCCAGCATTTT. It specifies CASSFRGFSNQPQHF.

This chain links TRBV19 with TRBJ2-7; D is uncertain. V lost 4 bases, J lost 1 base, and 14 bases lay in between. From germline, CDR1 is LNHDA and CDR2 SQIVND (reference sequence). This CDR3 is 15 amino acids long. CDR3 in amino acids: CASSRTFDRSYEQYF. As DNA, the CDR3 is TGTGCCAGTAGTAGGACGTTTGATAGGTCCTACGAGCAGTACTTC.